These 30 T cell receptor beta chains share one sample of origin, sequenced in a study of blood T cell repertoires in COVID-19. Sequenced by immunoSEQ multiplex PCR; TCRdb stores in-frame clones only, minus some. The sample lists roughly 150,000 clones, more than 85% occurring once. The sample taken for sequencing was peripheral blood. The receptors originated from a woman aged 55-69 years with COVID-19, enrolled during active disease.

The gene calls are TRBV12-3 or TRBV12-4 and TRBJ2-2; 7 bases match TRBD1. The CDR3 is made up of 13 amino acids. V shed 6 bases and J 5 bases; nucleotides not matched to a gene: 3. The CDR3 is CASRRQGTGELFF. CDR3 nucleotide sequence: TGTGCCAGCAGAAGACAGGGAACCGGGGAGCTGTTTTTT.

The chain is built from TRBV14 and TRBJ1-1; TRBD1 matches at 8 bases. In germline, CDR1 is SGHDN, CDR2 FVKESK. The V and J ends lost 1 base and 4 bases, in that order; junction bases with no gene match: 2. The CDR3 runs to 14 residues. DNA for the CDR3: TGTGCCAGCAGCCAAGGGACAGGGTTCACTGAAGCTTTCTTT. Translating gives CASSQGTGFTEAFF.

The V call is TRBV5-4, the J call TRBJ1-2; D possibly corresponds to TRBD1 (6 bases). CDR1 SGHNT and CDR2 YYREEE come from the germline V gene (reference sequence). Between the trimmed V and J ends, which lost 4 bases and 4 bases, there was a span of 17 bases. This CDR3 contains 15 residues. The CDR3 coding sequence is TGTGCCAGCAGCCCGTTCTGGGGGACATCCTATGGCTACACCTTC. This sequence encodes CASSPFWGTSYGYTF. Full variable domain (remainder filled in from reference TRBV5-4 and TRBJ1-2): ETGVTQSPTHLIKTRGQQVTLRCSSQSGHNTVSWYQQALGQGPQFIFQYYREEENGRGNFPPRFSGLQFPNYSSELNVNALELDDSALYLCASSPFWGTSYGYTFGSGTRLTVV.

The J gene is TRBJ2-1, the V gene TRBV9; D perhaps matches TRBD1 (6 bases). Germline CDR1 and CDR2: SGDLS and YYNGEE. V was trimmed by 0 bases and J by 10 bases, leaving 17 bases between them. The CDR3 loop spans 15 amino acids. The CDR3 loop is CASSVEGHPYGEQFF. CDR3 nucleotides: TGTGCCAGCAGCGTAGAGGGACACCCTTACGGGGAGCAGTTCTTC.

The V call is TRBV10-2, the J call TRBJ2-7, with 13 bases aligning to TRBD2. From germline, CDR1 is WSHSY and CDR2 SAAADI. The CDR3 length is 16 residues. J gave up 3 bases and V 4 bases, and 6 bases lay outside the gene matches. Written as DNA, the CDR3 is TGCGCCAGCAGTGGGAGGACTAGCGGGGGCCTCTACGAGCAGTACTTC. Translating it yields CASSGRTSGGLYEQYF.

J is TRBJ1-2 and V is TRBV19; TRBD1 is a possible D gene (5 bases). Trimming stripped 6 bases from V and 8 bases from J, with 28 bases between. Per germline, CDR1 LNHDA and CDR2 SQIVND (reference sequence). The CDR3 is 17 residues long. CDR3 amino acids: CASSQLGQGRTSEGYTF. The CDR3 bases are TGTGCCAGTAGCCAGCTTGGGCAGGGCAGGACCTCCGAAGGCTACACCTTC.

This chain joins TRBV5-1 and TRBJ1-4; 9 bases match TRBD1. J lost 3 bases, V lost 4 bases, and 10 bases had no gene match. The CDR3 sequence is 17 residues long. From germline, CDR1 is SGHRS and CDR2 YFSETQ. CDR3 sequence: CASSNRDREGANEKLFF. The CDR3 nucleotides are TGCGCCAGCAGCAACCGGGACAGGGAGGGAGCTAATGAAAAACTGTTTTTT.

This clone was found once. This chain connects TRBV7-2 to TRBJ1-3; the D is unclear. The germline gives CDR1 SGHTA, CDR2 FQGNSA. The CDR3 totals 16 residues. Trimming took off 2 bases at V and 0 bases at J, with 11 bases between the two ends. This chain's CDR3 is CASSLIMSDSGNTIYF. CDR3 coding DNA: TGTGCCAGCAGCTTAATCATGAGCGACTCTGGAAACACCATATATTTT. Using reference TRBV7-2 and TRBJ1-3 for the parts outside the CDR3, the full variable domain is GAGVSQSPSNKVTEKGKDVELRCDPISGHTALYWYRQSLGQGLEFLIYFQGNSAPDKSGLPSDRFSAERTGGSVSTLTIQRTQQEDSAVYLCASSLIMSDSGNTIYFGEGSWLTVV.

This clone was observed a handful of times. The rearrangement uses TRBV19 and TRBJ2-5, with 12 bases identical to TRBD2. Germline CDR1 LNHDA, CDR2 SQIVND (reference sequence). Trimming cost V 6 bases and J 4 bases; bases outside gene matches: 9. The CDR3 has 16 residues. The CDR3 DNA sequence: TGTGCCAGTAGCACGACTGGACTAGCGGGGTCAGAGACCCAGTACTTC. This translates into CASSTTGLAGSETQYF.

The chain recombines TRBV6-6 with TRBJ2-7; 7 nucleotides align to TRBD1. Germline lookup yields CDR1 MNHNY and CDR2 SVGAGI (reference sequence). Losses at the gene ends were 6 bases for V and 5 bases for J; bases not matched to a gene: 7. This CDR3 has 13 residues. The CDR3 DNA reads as TGTGCCAGCAGCCGACAGGGTGGCCACGAGCAGTACTTC. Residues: CASSRQGGHEQYF.

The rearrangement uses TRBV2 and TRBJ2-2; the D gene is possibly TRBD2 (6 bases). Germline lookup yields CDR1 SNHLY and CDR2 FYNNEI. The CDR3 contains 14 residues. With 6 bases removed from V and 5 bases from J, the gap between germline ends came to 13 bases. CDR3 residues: CASSPLGGTGELFF. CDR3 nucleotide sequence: TGTGCCAGCAGCCCATTGGGGGGTACCGGGGAGCTGTTTTTT.

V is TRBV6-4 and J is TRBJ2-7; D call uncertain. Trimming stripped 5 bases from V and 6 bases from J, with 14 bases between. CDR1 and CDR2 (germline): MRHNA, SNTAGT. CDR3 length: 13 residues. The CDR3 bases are TGTGCCAGCAGTCCGATTCTTCCGGGCGAGCAGTACTTC. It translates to CASSPILPGEQYF.

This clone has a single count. CDR3 DNA sequence: TGCAGCGTTGAAGAAAGAGTTGGCTACACCTTC. Translated: CSVEERVGYTF. The chain employs TRBV29-1 and TRBJ1-2; D is unclear. Trimming took off 0 bases at V and 7 bases at J, with 6 bases between the two ends. In germline, CDR1 is SQVTM, CDR2 ANQGSEA. The CDR3 covers 11 residues.

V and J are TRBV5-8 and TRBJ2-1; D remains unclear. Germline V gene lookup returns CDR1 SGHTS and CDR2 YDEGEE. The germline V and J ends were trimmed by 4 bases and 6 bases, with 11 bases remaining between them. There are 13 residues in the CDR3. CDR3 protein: CASSHDLGNEQFF. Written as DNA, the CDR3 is TGTGCCAGCAGCCACGACTTGGGCAATGAGCAGTTCTTC. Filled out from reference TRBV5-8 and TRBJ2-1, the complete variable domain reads EAGVTQSPTHLIKTRGQQATLRCSPISGHTSVYWYQQALGLGLQFLLWYDEGEERNRGNFPPRFSGRQFPNYSSELNVNALELEDSALYLCASSHDLGNEQFFGPGTRLTVL.

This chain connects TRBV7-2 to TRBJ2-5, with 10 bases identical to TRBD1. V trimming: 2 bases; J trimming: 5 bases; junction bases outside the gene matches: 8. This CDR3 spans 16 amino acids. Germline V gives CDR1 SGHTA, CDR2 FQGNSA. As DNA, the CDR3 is TGTGCCAGCAGCTTACGATCGGGACAGGGGCGGGAGACCCAGTACTTC. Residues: CASSLRSGQGRETQYF.

CDR3: CASSLTQGQRNVYNEQFF. CDR3 DNA sequence: TGTGCCAGCAGCCTCACCCAGGGACAGCGAAATGTCTACAATGAGCAGTTCTTC. The rearrangement uses TRBV25-1 and TRBJ2-1; 7 bases are shared with TRBD1. After removal of 6 bases from V and 3 bases from J, the junction contained 17 bases not matched to a gene. CDR1 and CDR2 (germline): MGHDK, SYGVNS. This CDR3 spans 18 amino acids.

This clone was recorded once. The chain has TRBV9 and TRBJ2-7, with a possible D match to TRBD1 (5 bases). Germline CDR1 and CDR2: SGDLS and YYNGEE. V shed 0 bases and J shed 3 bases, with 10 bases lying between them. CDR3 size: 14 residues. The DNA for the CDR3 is TGTGCCAGCAGCGTAGGATCAGGGATCTACGAGCAGTACTTC. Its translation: CASSVGSGIYEQYF. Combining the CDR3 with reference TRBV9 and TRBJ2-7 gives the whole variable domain DSGVTQTPKHLITATGQRVTLRCSPRSGDLSVYWYQQSLDQGLQFLIQYYNGEERAKGNILERFSAQQFPDLHSELNLSSLELGDSALYFCASSVGSGIYEQYFGPGTRLTVT.

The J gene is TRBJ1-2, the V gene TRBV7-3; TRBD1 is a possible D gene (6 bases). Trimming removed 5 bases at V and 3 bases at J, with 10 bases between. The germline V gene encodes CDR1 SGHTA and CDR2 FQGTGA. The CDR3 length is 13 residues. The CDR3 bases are TGTGCCAGCAGCCCCGGACAGCACTATGGCTACACCTTC. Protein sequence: CASSPGQHYGYTF.

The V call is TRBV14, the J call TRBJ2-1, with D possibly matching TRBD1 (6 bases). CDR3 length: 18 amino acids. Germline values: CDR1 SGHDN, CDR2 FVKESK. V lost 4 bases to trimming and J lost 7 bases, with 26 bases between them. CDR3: CASSPLPTGFRSRNEQFF. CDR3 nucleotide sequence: TGTGCCAGCAGCCCCCTACCGACAGGTTTCCGATCTAGAAATGAGCAGTTCTTC.

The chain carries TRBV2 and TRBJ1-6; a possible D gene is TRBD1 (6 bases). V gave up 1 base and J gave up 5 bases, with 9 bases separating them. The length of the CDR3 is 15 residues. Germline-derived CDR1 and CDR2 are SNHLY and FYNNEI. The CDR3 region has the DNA TGTGCCAGCAGTGAAGGTTGGACAGATAATTCACCCCTCCACTTT. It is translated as CASSEGWTDNSPLHF.

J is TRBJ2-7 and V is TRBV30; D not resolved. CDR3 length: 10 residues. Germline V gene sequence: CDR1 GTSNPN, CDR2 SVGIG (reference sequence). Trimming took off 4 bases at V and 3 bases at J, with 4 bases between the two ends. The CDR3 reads CAWIHYEQYF. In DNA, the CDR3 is TGTGCCTGGATTCACTACGAGCAGTACTTC.

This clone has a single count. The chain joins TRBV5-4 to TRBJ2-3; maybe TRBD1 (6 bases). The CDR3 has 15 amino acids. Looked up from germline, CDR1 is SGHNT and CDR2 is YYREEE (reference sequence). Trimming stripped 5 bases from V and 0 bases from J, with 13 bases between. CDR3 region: CASSPRTASTDTQYF. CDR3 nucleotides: TGTGCCAGCAGTCCTCGGACAGCAAGCACAGATACGCAGTATTTT.

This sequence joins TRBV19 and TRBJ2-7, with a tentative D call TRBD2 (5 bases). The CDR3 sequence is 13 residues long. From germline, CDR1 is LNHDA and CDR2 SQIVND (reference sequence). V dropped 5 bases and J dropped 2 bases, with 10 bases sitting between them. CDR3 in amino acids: CASSPEGAYEQYF. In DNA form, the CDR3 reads TGTGCCAGTAGTCCAGAGGGAGCCTACGAGCAGTACTTC.

CDR3 nucleotides: TGTGCCAGCAGCTCAGGACAGGGCACCCACGAGCAGTACTTC. Protein: CASSSGQGTHEQYF. The chain employs TRBV9 and TRBJ2-7; 8 bases are shared with TRBD1. The CDR3 has 14 residues. With V trimmed by 4 bases and J by 5 bases, 8 bases remained unmatched. Germline V gene lookup returns CDR1 SGDLS and CDR2 YYNGEE.

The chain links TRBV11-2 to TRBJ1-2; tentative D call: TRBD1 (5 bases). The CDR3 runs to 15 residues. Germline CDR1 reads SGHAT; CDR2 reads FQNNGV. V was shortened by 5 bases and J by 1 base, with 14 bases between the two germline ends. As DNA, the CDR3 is TGTGCCAGCAGCCGAACACAAGGACATAACTATGGCTACACCTTC. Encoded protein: CASSRTQGHNYGYTF.

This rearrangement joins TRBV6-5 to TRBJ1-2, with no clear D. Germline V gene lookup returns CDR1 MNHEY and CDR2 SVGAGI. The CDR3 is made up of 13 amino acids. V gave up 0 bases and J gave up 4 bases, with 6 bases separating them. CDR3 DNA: TGTGCCAGCAGTTACTCGGAGACCTATGGCTACACCTTC. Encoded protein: CASSYSETYGYTF.

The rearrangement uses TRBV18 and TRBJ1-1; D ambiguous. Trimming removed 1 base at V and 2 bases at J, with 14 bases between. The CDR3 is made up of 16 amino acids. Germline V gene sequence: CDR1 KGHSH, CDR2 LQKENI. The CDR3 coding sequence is TGTGCCAGCTCACCACTATCGTCCAGGCCCAACACTGAAGCTTTCTTT. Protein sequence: CASSPLSSRPNTEAFF.

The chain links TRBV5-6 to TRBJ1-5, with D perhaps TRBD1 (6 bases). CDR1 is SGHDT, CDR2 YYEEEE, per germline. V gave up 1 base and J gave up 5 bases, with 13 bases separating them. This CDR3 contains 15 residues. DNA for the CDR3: TGTGCCAGCAGCTTGCAGGGGCGAGGGTATCAGCCCCAGCATTTT. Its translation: CASSLQGRGYQPQHF.

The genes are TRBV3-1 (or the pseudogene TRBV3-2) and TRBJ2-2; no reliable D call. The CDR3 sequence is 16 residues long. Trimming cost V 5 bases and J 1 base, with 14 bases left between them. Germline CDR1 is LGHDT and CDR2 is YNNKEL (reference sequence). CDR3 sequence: CASSYSPCLNTGELFF. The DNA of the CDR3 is TGTGCCAGCAGCTACAGCCCATGCTTGAACACCGGGGAGCTGTTTTTT.

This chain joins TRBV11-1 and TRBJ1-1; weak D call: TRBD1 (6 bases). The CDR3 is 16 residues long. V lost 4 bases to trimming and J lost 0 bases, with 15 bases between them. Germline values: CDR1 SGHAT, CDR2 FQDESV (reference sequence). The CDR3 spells CASSWGRGPMNTEAFF. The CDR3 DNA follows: TGTGCCAGCAGCTGGGGCAGGGGACCCATGAACACTGAAGCTTTCTTT.